These 9 T cell receptor beta chains came from one sample sequenced in a study of cytomegalovirus exposure and HLA in healthy donors. PCR used 60 Vbeta primers and 13 Jbeta primers. Sequenced by immunoSEQ multiplex PCR; TCRdb stores in-frame clones only, minus some. The sample holds 150,000 or so clones, around 70% seen once. The specimen was PBMCs. These receptors originate from a man younger than 30 in good health and CMV-seropositive.

As DNA, the CDR3 is TGTGCCAGCTCCCTTCGTGGGGGCGAGCAGTACGTC. It codes for CASSLRGGEQYV. The gene calls are TRBV27 and TRBJ2-7, with D perhaps matching TRBD1 or TRBD2 (5 bases each). Looked up from germline, CDR1 is MNHEY and CDR2 is SMNVEV (reference sequence). The V and J ends lost 8 bases and 6 bases respectively, with 14 bases between them. CDR3 length: 12 residues.

The chain employs TRBV5-1 and TRBJ2-1; 11 bases fit TRBD2. The J segment lost 6 bases and the V segment lost 0 bases, leaving 2 bases of the junction unmatched. The CDR3 has 15 amino acids. The germline V gene encodes CDR1 SGHRS and CDR2 YFSETQ. This CDR3 reads CASSLASGRTNEQFF. For the CDR3, the DNA is TGCGCCAGCAGCTTGGCTAGCGGGAGGACCAATGAGCAGTTCTTC.

This clone was counted a few times. This rearrangement joins TRBV10-1 to TRBJ2-7; 9 bases are a match to TRBD2. The CDR3 spans 17 residues. V gave up 2 bases and J gave up 6 bases; unmatched junction bases: 14. In germline, CDR1 is WNHNN, CDR2 SYGVQD (reference sequence). The CDR3 coding sequence is TGCGCCAGCAGTGAGCCAAGTCTAGCGGGATTTTGGTTCGAGCAGTACGTC. Translation gives CASSEPSLAGFWFEQYV.

This clone was detected a few times. This rearrangement joins TRBV19 to TRBJ1-4; 9 nucleotides agree with TRBD1. The CDR3 is made up of 15 amino acids. Per the germline V gene, CDR1 is LNHDA and CDR2 is SQIVND (reference sequence). The ends lost 10 bases at V and 5 bases at J; junction bases unmatched: 11. CDR3 loop: CATRDRDGGNEKLFF. In nucleotides, the CDR3 is TGTGCCACCAGGGACAGGGACGGGGGAAATGAAAAACTGTTTTTT.

The chain links TRBV6-6 to TRBJ1-2; weak D call: TRBD1 (5 bases). Trimming removed 0 bases at V and 8 bases at J, with 13 bases between. The CDR3 covers 14 residues. The V gene's germline CDR1 is MNHNY and CDR2 SVGAGI (reference sequence). In nucleotides, the CDR3 is TGTGCCAGCAGTTACTCGAAAGGGGTAGCCGGCTACACCTTC. Amino acid sequence: CASSYSKGVAGYTF.

This chain uses TRBV10-2 with TRBJ1-4; D possibly corresponds to TRBD1 (6 bases). CDR3 length: 14 residues. Trimming stripped 6 bases from V and 6 bases from J, with 14 bases between. From germline, CDR1 is WSHSY and CDR2 SAAADI. CDR3 region: CASRDTGRDEKLFF. The CDR3 DNA sequence: TGCGCCAGCAGAGACACAGGGAGGGATGAAAAACTGTTTTTT.

A few counts support this clone. V usage is TRBV27 and J usage is TRBJ1-1; TRBD1 might be the D (5 bases). Germline assignment: CDR1 MNHEY and CDR2 SMNVEV (reference sequence). The V gene lost 6 bases and the J gene lost 3 bases, with 11 bases spanning the gap. This CDR3 comprises 13 residues. The DNA of the CDR3 is TGTGCCAGCAGGGGGCTACGGCACACTGAAGCTTTCTTT. It yields the protein CASRGLRHTEAFF.

This clone has only a few counts. The chain combines TRBV2 with TRBJ1-4; D is unresolved. The CDR3 length is 16 residues. Trimming stripped 6 bases from V and 11 bases from J, with 25 bases between. Germline assignment: CDR1 SNHLY and CDR2 FYNNEI. In DNA, the CDR3 is TGTGCCAGCAGCGGGGAGGGTCCGGGCTCACGACGGAAACTGTTTTTT. Translated: CASSGEGPGSRRKLFF.

V is TRBV5-1 and J is TRBJ1-1; D is possibly TRBD1 (6 bases). V lost 4 bases and J 1 base, leaving 11 bases between the germline ends. The CDR3 has 14 amino acids. The germline gives CDR1 SGHRS, CDR2 YFSETQ. The CDR3 coding sequence is TGCGCCAGCAGCCCCGGGACACGGAACACTGAAGCTTTCTTT. This translates into CASSPGTRNTEAFF.